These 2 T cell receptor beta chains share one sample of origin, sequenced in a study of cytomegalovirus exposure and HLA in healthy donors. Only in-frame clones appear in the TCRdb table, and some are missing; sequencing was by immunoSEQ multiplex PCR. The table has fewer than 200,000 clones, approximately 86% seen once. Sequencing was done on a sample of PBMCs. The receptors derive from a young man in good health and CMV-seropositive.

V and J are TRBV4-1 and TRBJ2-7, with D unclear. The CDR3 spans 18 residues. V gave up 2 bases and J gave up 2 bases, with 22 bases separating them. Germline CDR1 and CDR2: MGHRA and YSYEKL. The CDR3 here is CASSQYESVNTIAYEQYF. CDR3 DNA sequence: TGCGCCAGCAGCCAATATGAGTCTGTCAACACCATCGCCTACGAGCAGTACTTC.

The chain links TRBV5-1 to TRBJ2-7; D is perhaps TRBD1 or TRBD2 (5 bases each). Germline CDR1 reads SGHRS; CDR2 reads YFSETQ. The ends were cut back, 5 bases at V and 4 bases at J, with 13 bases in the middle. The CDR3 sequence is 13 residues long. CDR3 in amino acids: CASRGQGEYEQYF. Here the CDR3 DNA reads TGCGCCAGCAGGGGGCAGGGAGAATACGAGCAGTACTTC.